Below are 26 T cell receptor beta chains sequenced from a single sample in a study of tumor-infiltrating lymphocytes in primary liver carcinoma (dated by TCRdb to about 2017). Instrument used: Illumina HiSeq 2500. Starting from roughly 540 ng total RNA, TCRbeta-specific cDNA was produced by reverse transcription with a constant-region primer and ProtoScript II reverse transcriptase. TCRbeta libraries were built with three nested multiplex PCR rounds, a slightly modified ARM-PCR procedure. Each of the first two PCR rounds ran for approximately 10 cycles and used multiplex TRBV1-TRBV30 forward primers together with a Cbeta reverse primer. TCRdb itself trimmed the public reads at Q25 with fastp, ran MiXCR and retained productive beta chains. Here each entry gathers all rows of one CDR3 protein and keeps the most common genes and DNA. In all, the sample holds more than 55,000 distinct CDR3 sequences, and around 64% of those were seen once. Around 57% of the sample lies in the top ten.

Without any cell sorting, total RNA and DNA were co-extracted from around 18-30 mg of bulk tissue using the AllPrep DNA/RNA mini kit. The sequencing input was liver tumor tissue from sampling region 2. What the cell subset or site label conveys for this sample: tumor region T2, inferior pole. These receptors all stem from a man aged 40-49 years with primary liver carcinoma and hepatitis B virus infection.

Concerning this clonotype itself: Its ends do not fully match the called genes, so a read error is possible. The chain combines TRBV28 with TRBJ1-2; no definite D call. Germline V gene lookup returns CDR1 MDHEN and CDR2 SYDVKM. The CDR3 is 12 residues long. The CDR3 reads CANSLPGIGYTF. As DNA, the CDR3 is TGTGCCAACAGTTTGCCCGGGATCGGCTACACCTTC.

Note on this clonotype: This could be a read error, since a much larger clone is one nucleotide away. The J gene is TRBJ2-2, the V gene TRBV5-1; 7 nucleotides match TRBD1. Germline V gives CDR1 SGHRS, CDR2 YFSETQ. The CDR3 is made up of 15 amino acids. CDR3 residues: CASSPENRGHEELLF. DNA of the CDR3: TGCGCCAGCAGCCCAGAGAACAGGGGTCACGAGGAGCTGTTATTT.

CDR3 region: CSVAPDYYNEQFF. In nucleotides, the CDR3 is TGCAGCGTCGCGCCTGATTATTACAATGAGCAGTTCTTC. The chain is built from TRBV29-1 and TRBJ2-1; no clear D. Trimming took off 6 bases at V and 4 bases at J, with 13 bases between the two ends. This CDR3 region has 13 residues. Germline V gene data show CDR1 as SQVTM and CDR2 as ANQGSEA.

There are many counts of this clonotype. The V and J genes are TRBV11-2 and TRBJ2-2, with D maybe TRBD2 (5 bases). Trimming cost V 8 bases and J 1 base, with 11 bases left between them. The CDR3 contains 14 residues. CDR1 SGHAT and CDR2 FQNNGV come from the germline V gene. The CDR3 DNA sequence: TGTGCCAGCGCGGGTCAGTTGAACACCGGGGAGCTGTTTTTT. Its protein product is CASAGQLNTGELFF.

This clonotype has a handful of counts. It may be a read error: a sequence one base away is much more abundant. Without the conserved terminal phenylalanine or tryptophan, this CDR3 likely stems from a read error. This chain links TRBV5-1 with TRBJ2-1; D may be TRBD1 or TRBD2 (5 bases each). The germline V and J ends were trimmed by 2 bases and 0 bases, with 12 bases remaining between them. Germline V lookup: CDR1 SGHRS, CDR2 YFSETQ. The CDR3 sequence is 16 residues long. CDR3 region: CASSLGGTNSYNEQFL. CDR3 DNA sequence: TGCGCCAGCAGCTTAGGTGGGACGAACTCCTACAATGAGCAGTTCCTC.

This clonotype was counted a single time. One end of the junction varies from germline; a read error may be responsible. V and J are TRBV14 and TRBJ2-1, with 9 bases identical to TRBD2. The germline V gene has CDR1 SGHDN and CDR2 FVKESK. CDR3 length equals 16 residues. The CDR3 DNA reads as TGTGCCGGCAGTGCCCTAGCGGGATGGGTAAACAATGAGCAGTTCTTC. Translation: CAGSALAGWVNNEQFF.

The genes are TRBV6-5 and TRBJ1-5, with D unclear. CDR3 size: 14 residues. Trimming cost V 2 bases and J 3 bases, with 8 bases left between them. Germline V gene lookup returns CDR1 MNHEY and CDR2 SVGAGI. The CDR3 nucleotides read TGTGCCAGCAGTTACACTCCGAACAATCAGCCCCAGCATTTT. This codes for CASSYTPNNQPQHF.

Only a few counts were recorded for this clonotype. A much larger clone sits a single nucleotide away, making a read error possible. The chain links TRBV5-1 to TRBJ1-4; 8 nucleotides agree with TRBD1. Looked up from germline, CDR1 is SGHRS and CDR2 is YFSETQ. CDR3 length: 16 amino acids. The CDR3 protein is CASSRQGASTNEKLLF. The CDR3 coding sequence is TGCGCCAGCAGCCGTCAGGGGGCATCAACTAATGAAAAACTGCTTTTT.

This clonotype was recorded at least ten times. This chain links TRBV12-3 or TRBV12-4 with TRBJ2-5, with 11 bases identical to TRBD2. CDR3 length: 15 residues. V was pared by 7 bases and J by 3 bases, with 7 bases of the junction left unmatched. For the CDR3, the DNA is TGTGCCAGCACGGAGACTAGCGGGAAGAAAGAGACCCAGTACTTC. Translated, it gives CASTETSGKKETQYF.

With respect to this clonotype: This may arise from a read error, as a much more abundant clone is one base away. The chain is built from TRBV11-2 and TRBJ2-1; 14 bases line up with TRBD2. V shed 3 bases and J 8 bases; nucleotides not matched to a gene: 15. CDR1 and CDR2 (germline): SGHAT, FQNNGV. This CDR3 has 19 residues. The CDR3 region is CASSFQRVPGTSGSHEQFF. The CDR3 DNA follows: TGTGCCAGCAGCTTCCAAAGGGTGCCTGGGACTAGCGGGAGTCATGAGCAGTTCTTC.

Only one count was recorded for this clonotype. V usage is TRBV2 and J usage is TRBJ2-2; 8 bases are a match to TRBD2. Germline V gene lookup returns CDR1 SNHLY and CDR2 FYNNEI. The trim removed 4 bases at V and 7 bases at J, leaving 8 bases unmatched. The CDR3 spans 15 residues. As DNA, the CDR3 is TGTGCCAGCAGTGTCACGGGAGGGCCTTTCGGGGAGCTGTTTTTT. Encoded protein: CASSVTGGPFGELFF.

As to this clonotype: The junction does not match germline at one end; this may be a read error. The chain is built from TRBV5-1 and TRBJ1-1; D is ambiguous. Germline CDR1 is SGHRS and CDR2 is YFSETQ. The CDR3 is 15 amino acids. CDR3 DNA sequence: TGCGCCAGCAGCTTGGACGGCCGCCCAAACATTGAAGCTTTCTTT. Protein: CASSLDGRPNIEAFF. Full variable domain (missing parts from reference TRBV5-1 and TRBJ1-1): KAGVTQTPRYLIKTRGQQVTLSCSPISGHRSVSWYQQTPGQGLQFLFEYFSETQRNKGNFPGRFSGRQFSNSRSEMNVSTLELGDSALYLCASSLDGRPNIEAFFGQGTRLTVV.

In regard to this clonotype: Given a much more abundant clone one base away, this may be a read error. The J gene is TRBJ1-2, the V gene TRBV11-2, with D hard to call. This CDR3 is 14 amino acids long. The V gene's germline CDR1 is SGHAT and CDR2 FQNNGV. CDR3 nucleotides: TGTGCCATCAGCCCAGCCGAAAGGGACTATGGCTACACCTTC. It specifies CAISPAERDYGYTF.

Concerning this clonotype itself: A read error is possible here, since a much larger clone lies one base away. The chain links TRBV4-3 to TRBJ2-1, with D tentatively TRBD2 (6 bases). Deletions cut 4 bases from V and 8 bases from J, with 18 bases between. The CDR3 sequence is 15 residues long. Germline V gene sequence: CDR1 LGHNA, CDR2 YSLEER. The DNA for the CDR3 is TGCGCCAGCAGCCCGCAGGGTCGGGGGTTCGATGAGCAGTTCTTC. Translation: CASSPQGRGFDEQFF.

With respect to this clonotype: It may be a read error: a sequence one base away is much more abundant. The chain couples TRBV24-1 to TRBJ1-1; D may be TRBD1 (5 bases). Per germline, CDR1 KGHDR and CDR2 SFDVKD. The CDR3 is 12 amino acids. Trimming cost V 11 bases and J 5 bases, with 14 bases left between them. This CDR3 reads CANKRGRTEAFF. The CDR3 nucleotides are TGTGCCAACAAACGGGGCAGGACTGAAGCTTTCTTT.

Points on this clonotype: The final CDR3 position lacks the conserved phenylalanine or tryptophan, pointing to a likely read error. The chain carries TRBV11-3 and TRBJ2-1; 8 bases agree with TRBD2. The CDR3 is made up of 15 amino acids. CDR1 is SGHNT and CDR2 is YENEEA in the germline V gene. CDR3 nucleotide sequence: TGTACCAGCAGTGCCGGGACTAGAGAGATTAATGAGCAGTTCTCC. Translated: CTSSAGTREINEQFS.

Note on this clonotype: Its ends do not fully match the called genes, so a read error is possible. The J gene is TRBJ1-5, the V gene TRBV12-3 or TRBV12-4; 7 bases align to TRBD1. This CDR3 comprises 17 residues. CDR3 protein: CASNPGGVEYSNQPQHF. CDR3 in DNA: TGTGCCAGCAACCCAGGGGGGGTCGAGTATAGCAATCAGCCCCAACATTTT.

As to this clonotype: One end of the junction fails to match germline, which may point to a read error. The chain joins TRBV5-1 to TRBJ2-3; 12 bases align to TRBD2. CDR1 and CDR2 from the germline V gene are SGHRS and YFSETQ. The CDR3 extends over 18 amino acids. For the CDR3, the DNA is TGCGCCAGCAGCTTGGTCCTAGCGGGAGGGCCTCCGGAGGATACGCTGTATTTT. It is translated as CASSLVLAGGPPEDTLYF.

A word on this clonotype: Lacking the conserved final phenylalanine or tryptophan, this CDR3 likely reflects a read error. Because the CDR3's place on the DNA is in doubt, the DNA is left out and the CDR3 is given as listed by TCRdb. The CDR3 loop is CASRNSLLTYEQCL. V is TRBV6-6 and J is TRBJ2-7. Germline V gene sequence: CDR1 MNHNY, CDR2 SVGAGI (reference sequence). The CDR3 totals 14 residues, both ends included.

The chain links TRBV29-1 to TRBJ1-2; D is possibly TRBD1 (5 bases). The V end was cut by 4 bases, the J end by 0 bases, with 24 bases between. This CDR3 has 18 amino acids. Germline CDR1 and CDR2: SQVTM and ANQGSEA. CDR3 protein: CSVGAPTGTQVTNYGYTF. DNA of the CDR3: TGCAGCGTTGGGGCACCAACAGGAACCCAAGTGACTAACTATGGCTACACCTTC.

In this sample, this clonotype turned up many times. The chain recombines TRBV19 with TRBJ2-1; 12 bases agree with TRBD1. From germline, CDR1 is LNHDA and CDR2 SQIVND (reference sequence). V gave up 5 bases and J gave up 8 bases; unmatched junction bases: 4. This CDR3 spans 14 amino acids. The CDR3 bases are TGTGCCAGTAGTCCCGGGACAGGGGGCGATGAGCAGTTCTTC. Residues: CASSPGTGGDEQFF.

This clonotype was observed once. The CDR3 bases are TGCAGCGTCCCCCAGGTTGGACAGGGTGACTCAGCCCTCCACTTT. Translation gives CSVPQVGQGDSALHF. V is TRBV29-1 and J is TRBJ1-6; TRBD1 matches at 8 bases. CDR3 length equals 15 residues. Trimming removed 6 bases from V and 14 bases from J; junction bases left unmatched: 18. Germline CDR1 is SQVTM and CDR2 is ANQGSEA.

This clonotype came up many times. The chain links TRBV30 to TRBJ1-2; D unclear. The CDR3 has 11 residues. V lost 1 base and J 3 bases, leaving 3 bases between the germline ends. The germline gives CDR1 GTSNPN, CDR2 SVGIG (reference sequence). CDR3 sequence: CAWSEDYGYTF. The CDR3 coding sequence is TGTGCCTGGAGTGAAGACTATGGCTACACCTTC.

This clonotype was found many times. The chain recombines TRBV11-2 with TRBJ2-2, with TRBD2 matching over 9 bases. With 1 base clipped from V and 5 bases from J, the junction kept 5 bases outside the gene matches. CDR3 length: 16 residues. Germline CDR1 SGHAT, CDR2 FQNNGV. CDR3 region: CASSLVALAGTGELFF. CDR3 sequence (DNA): TGTGCCAGCAGCTTAGTGGCGCTAGCGGGAACCGGGGAGCTGTTTTTT.

This clonotype was detected once. A read error may account for a junction end that differs from germline. The CDR3: CASSQRRTDSWANVLTF. The CDR3, as DNA: TGCGCCAGCAGCCAACGAAGGACAGACTCTTGGGCCAACGTCCTGACTTTC. This chain connects TRBV4-1 to TRBJ2-6, with D possibly being TRBD1 (6 bases). The CDR3 loop spans 17 amino acids. Germline CDR1 reads MGHRA; CDR2 reads YSYEKL.

Of note for this clonotype: At one end, the junction sequence differs from germline, possibly due to a read error. The chain has TRBV6-2 or TRBV6-3 and TRBJ2-1; 10 bases fit TRBD2. Germline assignment: CDR1 MNHEY and CDR2 SVGEGT. The CDR3 consists of 15 residues. CDR3 sequence: CASLQSGGADNEQSF. DNA for the CDR3: TGTGCCAGCTTACAAAGCGGGGGGGCCGACAATGAGCAGTCCTTC.